Listed below are T cell receptor beta chains from one sample, sequenced in a study of early T cells in non-severe SARS-CoV-2 infection. TCRdb re-called the 5' RACE reads with MiXCR, one entry per CDR3 protein. The data show fewer than 80,000 distinct CDR3 sequences, more than 9% seen once. The source material was whole blood. The source is an adult who was a healthcare worker with PCR-confirmed SARS-CoV-2 infection or an uninfected control (not recorded which). Each CDR3 is given with its conserved first and last residue. A D gene is named only where the DNA matches it firmly. Only part of the rows carry a size: once, few, many, or a class if the clone is expanded.

-	-	TRBV20-1	TRBJ2-5	CSAVGETQYF	TGCAGTGCTGTCGGAGAGACCCAGTACTTC
TRBD1	few	TRBV12-3/TRBV12-4	TRBJ1-2	CASSSQGRGVGYTF	TGTGCCAGCAGTTCCCAAGGCAGGGGGGTTGGCTACACCTTC
TRBD1	many	TRBV6-6	TRBJ1-2	CASSYPDRGRRGYTF	TGTGCCAGCAGTTATCCGGACAGGGGGCGGCGGGGCTACACCTTC
-	-	TRBV3-1	TRBJ1-1	CASSQGGGDTEAFF	TGTGCCAGCAGCCAAGGGGGGGGAGACACTGAAGCTTTCTTT
-	many	TRBV5-1	TRBJ2-7	CASSTGGLSYEQYF	TGCGCCAGCAGCACTGGTGGGCTCTCCTACGAGCAGTACTTC
-	few	TRBV6-1	TRBJ2-2	CAGSSNTRQRGELFF	TGTGCCGGGAGCAGCAACACGAGGCAGCGCGGGGAGCTGTTTTTT
TRBD1	few	TRBV5-8	TRBJ1-2	CASSSSGGYGYTF	TGTGCCAGCAGCTCCTCAGGGGGCTATGGCTACACCTTC
-	-	TRBV4-2	TRBJ1-4	CASSQDRVGDGNEKLFF	TGTGCCAGCAGCCAAGATAGGGTTGGCGACGGTAATGAAAAACTGTTTTTT
-	-	TRBV20-1	TRBJ2-7	CSARLDPSAYEQYF	TGCAGTGCTAGATTGGACCCGTCGGCCTACGAGCAGTACTTC
TRBD1	many	TRBV7-8	TRBJ2-7	CASSLRRDSPYEQYF	TGTGCCAGCAGCTTAAGACGGGACAGCCCCTACGAGCAGTACTTC
-	many	TRBV7-3	TRBJ2-3	CASKGLGDTQYF	TGTGCAAGCAAGGGGTTAGGAGATACGCAGTATTTT
TRBD2	many	TRBV11-2	TRBJ2-7	CASSLAAAGDHEQYF	TGTGCCAGCAGCTTAGCGGCAGCGGGAGACCACGAGCAGTACTTC
TRBD1	-	TRBV5-4	TRBJ2-5	CASAAGTGGAGTQYF	TGTGCCAGCGCAGCCGGGACAGGGGGCGCAGGGACCCAGTACTTC
TRBD2	many	TRBV5-1	TRBJ2-3	CASSLVTSGKEGYF	TGCGCCAGCAGCTTGGTGACTAGCGGGAAAGAAGGGTATTTT
-	-	TRBV28	TRBJ1-6	CASSSTAYILHF	TGTGCCAGCAGTTCCACAGCCTATATCCTCCACTTT
-	few	TRBV11-2	TRBJ2-7	CASSSDSGNEQYF	TGTGCCAGCAGCTCTGATTCGGGGAACGAGCAGTACTTC
TRBD2	-	TRBV28	TRBJ2-3	CASSLQAGGSTDTQYF	TGTGCCAGCAGTTTACAAGCGGGAGGTAGCACAGATACGCAGTATTTT
TRBD2	few	TRBV11-2	TRBJ2-5	CASILEPSGSQTQYF	TGTGCCAGCATCCTCGAGCCTAGCGGGAGCCAGACCCAGTACTTC
-	-	TRBV20-1	TRBJ1-1	CSVKRPNEAFF	TGCAGTGTAAAGCGGCCCAATGAAGCTTTCTTT
-	-	TRBV29-1	TRBJ2-1	CSVEDTAAFF	TGCAGCGTTGAAGACACAGCTGCGTTCTTC
-	-	TRBV19	TRBJ2-1	CASSTGPNEQFF	TGTGCCAGTAGTACTGGACCCAATGAGCAGTTCTTC
-	many	TRBV7-2	TRBJ2-3	CASTQPWWGAHTQYF	TGTGCCAGCACCCAACCTTGGTGGGGAGCCCATACGCAGTATTTT
-	many	TRBV11-2	TRBJ2-3	CASSLILRGVGTDTQYF	TGTGCCAGCAGCTTAATTCTCAGGGGTGTTGGGACAGATACGCAGTATTTT
-	many	TRBV7-2	TRBJ2-5	CASSLGPRETQYF	TGTGCCAGCAGCCTGGGCCCCAGGGAGACCCAGTACTTC
-	few	TRBV28	TRBJ2-1	CASSRGSSYNEQFF	TGTGCCAGCTCAAGGGGGAGCTCCTACAATGAGCAGTTCTTC
-	many	TRBV11-2	TRBJ2-5	CASSFSGLQYF	TGTGCCAGCAGCTTCTCAGGACTCCAGTACTTC
TRBD1	few	TRBV2	TRBJ2-6	CASSEEGTAGANVLTF	TGTGCCAGCAGTGAAGAAGGGACAGCTGGGGCCAACGTCCTGACTTTC
TRBD1	-	TRBV7-9	TRBJ2-5	CASTWDSQETQYF	TGTGCCAGCACCTGGGACAGCCAAGAGACCCAGTACTTC
TRBD1	-	TRBV6-5	TRBJ2-2	CASTNGQVNTGELFF	TGTGCCAGCACTAACGGACAGGTTAACACCGGGGAGCTGTTTTTT
TRBD2	many	TRBV13	TRBJ2-7	CASSSPTGLAGAPSAYEQYF	TGTGCCAGCAGCTCCCCTACCGGCCTAGCGGGAGCACCTTCAGCCTACGAGCAGTACTTC
-	many	TRBV2	TRBJ1-2	CASRTTANYGYTF	TGTGCCAGCAGAACGACAGCTAACTATGGCTACACCTTC
-	many	TRBV20-1	TRBJ1-4	CSARSVNEKLFF	TGCAGTGCTAGATCCGTTAATGAAAAACTGTTTTTT
-	many	TRBV20-1	TRBJ2-2	CSARSPEGWGNTGELFF	TGCAGTGCTAGATCTCCGGAGGGTTGGGGGAACACCGGGGAGCTGTTTTTT
TRBD1	-	TRBV14	TRBJ2-5	CASSPARQGGKETQYF	TGTGCCAGCAGCCCGGCTCGACAGGGGGGAAAAGAGACCCAGTACTTC
TRBD1	many	TRBV25-1	TRBJ2-7	CHRRDRYEQYF	TGCCACCGCCGGGACAGATACGAGCAGTACTTC
-	few	TRBV2	TRBJ2-3	CASSEGQGSSTDTQYF	TGTGCCAGCAGTGAAGGGCAGGGGTCCAGCACAGATACGCAGTATTTT
-	many	TRBV27	TRBJ2-7	CASSLSGSTYEQYF	TGTGCCAGCAGTTTATCGGGCAGTACCTACGAGCAGTACTTC
-	-	TRBV20-1	TRBJ2-7	CSAASSSGGNEQYF	TGCAGTGCTGCTAGCAGCTCCGGGGGAAACGAGCAGTACTTC
-	-	TRBV27	TRBJ2-4	CASSSGAKYIQYF	TGTGCCAGCAGTTCAGGGGCGAAGTACATTCAGTACTTC
TRBD2	few	TRBV5-5	TRBJ2-7	CASSPGTNPSVQYF	TGTGCCAGCAGCCCCGGGACTAACCCCTCAGTGCAGTACTTC
TRBD2	many	TRBV7-2	TRBJ2-1	CASSPTGGPYNEQFF	TGTGCCAGCAGCCCTACGGGGGGACCCTACAATGAGCAGTTCTTC
TRBD1	many	TRBV30	TRBJ2-5	CAWRDRGFETQYF	TGTGCCTGGAGGGACAGGGGGTTCGAGACCCAGTACTTC
-	few	TRBV3-1	TRBJ2-2	CASSPGTGLTLFF	TGTGCCAGCAGCCCCGGGACGGGCCTCACGCTGTTTTTT
-	-	TRBV28	TRBJ1-4	CAAKWQGDEKLFF	TGTGCCGCTAAGTGGCAGGGTGATGAAAAACTGTTTTTT
-	many	TRBV7-2	TRBJ2-5	CASSFRPGPAEETQYF	TGTGCCAGCAGCTTCCGCCCGGGACCCGCAGAAGAGACCCAGTACTTC
-	many	TRBV18	TRBJ2-7	CASSPIQGSYEQYF	TGTGCCAGCTCACCGATACAGGGCTCCTACGAGCAGTACTTC